The 6 T cell receptor beta chains below were found in one sample sequenced in a study of blood T cell repertoires in COVID-19. Repertoires were generated with immunoSEQ multiplex PCR, while TCRdb's copy carries only in-frame clones and drops some. Among 150,000 to 200,000 clones, about 82% were seen once, and the ten largest hold 4.5% to 5.5%. Source material: peripheral blood. These receptors all come from a woman in her 30s with acute or convalescent COVID-19.

This clone was observed a single time. In nucleotides, the CDR3 is TGCGCCAGCAGCTTGGGTCAGGATACTGGGCAGTACTTC. This sequence encodes CASSLGQDTGQYF. The chain carries TRBV5-1 and TRBJ2-7; D is unresolved. The CDR3 length is 13 residues. Per the germline V gene, CDR1 is SGHRS and CDR2 is YFSETQ. Between the trimmed V and J ends, which lost 0 bases and 9 bases, there was a span of 13 bases.

This clone was observed once. The chain has TRBV4-3 and TRBJ2-1, with D unresolved. V gave up 0 bases and J gave up 6 bases, with 9 bases separating them. Germline CDR1 LGHNA, CDR2 YSLEER. This CDR3 is built from 14 residues. The CDR3 is CASSQEIQLNEQFF. The CDR3 DNA is TGCGCCAGCAGCCAAGAAATACAGCTCAATGAGCAGTTCTTC.

This rearrangement joins TRBV27 to TRBJ1-6; no firm D call. This CDR3 comprises 13 residues. V lost 3 bases and J lost 8, with 8 bases in between. The V gene's germline CDR1 is MNHEY and CDR2 SMNVEV (reference sequence). The CDR3 sequence is CASSFLGDSPLHF. CDR3 DNA: TGTGCCAGCAGTTTCTTGGGAGATTCACCCCTCCACTTT.

This clone was seen a handful of times. This chain links TRBV5-1 with TRBJ1-6, with 7 nucleotides matching TRBD1. CDR1 and CDR2 (germline): SGHRS, YFSETQ. V gave up 0 bases and J gave up 10 bases; unmatched junction bases: 7. The CDR3 is 15 amino acids. The CDR3 nucleotides are TGCGCCAGCAGCTTGGACAGGGGATTAGGGTCACCCCTCCACTTT. It encodes CASSLDRGLGSPLHF.

The chain couples TRBV5-8 to TRBJ2-2, with TRBD1 identical over 8 bases. V trimming: 2 bases; J trimming: 6 bases; junction bases outside the gene matches: 3. The germline gives CDR1 SGHTS, CDR2 YDEGEE. CDR3 length: 14 residues. CDR3 sequence: CASSFGQGAGELFF. The CDR3 DNA sequence: TGTGCCAGCAGCTTCGGACAGGGTGCCGGGGAGCTGTTTTTT.

This chain uses TRBV7-8 with TRBJ1-5, with D perhaps TRBD1 (5 bases). The V end lost 5 bases, the J end lost 7 bases, and 21 bases lay between the germline ends. CDR3 length equals 16 residues. Germline CDR1 is SGHVS and CDR2 is FQNEAQ. The CDR3 loop is CASSPIAGGLRQPQHF. In DNA form, the CDR3 reads TGTGCCAGCAGCCCAATTGCGGGGGGACTAAGGCAGCCCCAGCATTTT.